The clone carrying this T cell receptor (beta chain) showed up just a few times. The antigen remains unidentified. These data belong to a study of blood T cells in healthy people across ages. Broader study findings: The study found TCR beta diversity correlated strongly with naive T cell percentage.

CDR3 length equals 17 residues. CDR1 and CDR2 from the germline V gene are SGHNT and YENEEA. V dropped 1 base and J dropped 1; count of bases not matched to a gene: 6. A sample-barcoded 5' primer and a J-beta primer mix were used in a second PCR of roughly 6 to 11 cycles. Each CDR3 protein gets one entry after TCRdb re-called the 5' RACE reads with MiXCR. The table has about 930,000 distinct CDR3 sequences, around 29% seen once. Isolating PBMCs gave at least 6 million of these cells per sample. These data were also reused for a study on T cells of mothers and their children. As that study records: Mothers yielded over 8 million CDR3 reads, children about 3 million each. None of the identified T cell clones proved to be persistent microchimeric clones.

Sequenced input: blood. This TCR derives from a woman aged 35 to 49 in good health. The chain recombines TRBV11-3 with TRBJ2-1, with 8 bases that match TRBD2. The CDR3 here is CASSLVPGGWSYNEQFF. The CDR3 nucleotides are TGTGCCAGCAGCTTAGTGCCGGGGGGGTGGTCCTACAATGAGCAGTTCTTC.